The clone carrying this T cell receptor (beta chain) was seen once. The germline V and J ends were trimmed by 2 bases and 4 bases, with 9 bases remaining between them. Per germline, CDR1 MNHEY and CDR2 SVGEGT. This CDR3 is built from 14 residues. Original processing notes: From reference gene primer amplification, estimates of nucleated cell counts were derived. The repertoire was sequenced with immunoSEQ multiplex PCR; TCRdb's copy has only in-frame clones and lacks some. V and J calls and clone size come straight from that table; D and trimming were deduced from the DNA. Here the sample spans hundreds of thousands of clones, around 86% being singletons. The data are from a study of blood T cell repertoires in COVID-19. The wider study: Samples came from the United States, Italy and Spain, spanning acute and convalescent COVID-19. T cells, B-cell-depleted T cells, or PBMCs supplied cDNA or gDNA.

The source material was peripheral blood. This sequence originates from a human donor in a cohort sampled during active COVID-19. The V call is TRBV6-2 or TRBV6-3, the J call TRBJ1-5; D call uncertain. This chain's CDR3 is CASSYPPGNQPQHF. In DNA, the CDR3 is TGTGCCAGCAGTTACCCGCCGGGGAATCAGCCCCAGCATTTT.